These 25 T cell receptor beta chains share one sample of origin, sequenced in a study of Tregs in tolerant kidney transplant recipients. Method: immunoSEQ multiplex PCR; TCRdb's copy keeps in-frame clones and lacks some. Among about 240,000 clones listed, about 80% were seen once. Sequenced sample: CD4+ T cells from blood. The receptors shown here come from a human donor in good health.

The table lists this clone with a few counts. J is TRBJ1-2 and V is TRBV10-2; D might be TRBD1 (6 bases). The CDR3 has 11 residues. Germline lookup yields CDR1 WSHSY and CDR2 SAAADI. Between the trimmed V and J ends, which lost 10 bases and 8 bases, there was a span of 14 bases. The CDR3, as DNA: TGCGCCACCTACAGGGAAGGGGGCTACACCTTC. Residues: CATYREGGYTF.

The CDR3 loop is CASSFDGLGYTF. As DNA, the CDR3 is TGCGCCAGCAGCTTCGACGGCCTAGGCTACACCTTC. V and J are TRBV5-1 and TRBJ1-2; D gene ambiguous. Per germline, CDR1 SGHRS and CDR2 YFSETQ. Trimming took off 2 bases at V and 8 bases at J, with 10 bases between the two ends. There are 12 residues in the CDR3.

The rearrangement links TRBV18 to TRBJ1-2; D unresolved. Germline V gene lookup returns CDR1 KGHSH and CDR2 LQKENI. This CDR3 spans 15 amino acids. V lost 5 bases and J lost 0, with 13 bases in between. DNA of the CDR3: TGTGCCAGCTCAACGACCGAACTTTCTAACTATGGCTACACCTTC. Amino acids: CASSTTELSNYGYTF.

The CDR3: CASSEALAGGSREQFF. DNA for the CDR3: TGTGCCAGCAGTGAGGCCCTAGCGGGAGGGTCGCGTGAGCAGTTCTTC. The chain recombines TRBV25-1 with TRBJ2-1; 12 bases agree with TRBD2. CDR1 and CDR2 (germline): MGHDK, SYGVNS. The CDR3 spans 16 residues. V trimming: 3 bases; J trimming: 9 bases; junction bases outside the gene matches: 9.

The chain links TRBV4-2 to TRBJ2-1; D remains ambiguous. CDR1 and CDR2 from the germline V gene are LGHNA and YNFKEQ. The CDR3 contains 14 residues. V was cut by 0 bases and J by 7 bases, with 10 bases left in between. In DNA, the CDR3 is TGTGCCAGCAGCCAAGATCTTATTTTAAATGAGCAGTTCTTC. This encodes CASSQDLILNEQFF.

The J gene is TRBJ1-1, the V gene TRBV5-1; possibly TRBD1 for D (5 bases). Germline V CDR1 and CDR2: SGHRS, YFSETQ. The V end lost 4 bases, the J end lost 1 base, and 29 bases lay between the germline ends. The CDR3 contains 20 residues. CDR3 sequence reads: CASSDLGPDYGKDWNTEAFF. DNA of the CDR3: TGCGCCAGCAGCGATTTGGGGCCCGATTACGGGAAGGATTGGAACACTGAAGCTTTCTTT.

V gene TRBV28 combines with J gene TRBJ2-7, with 10 bases fitting TRBD1. The length of the CDR3 is 14 residues. The germline CDR1 and CDR2 sequences are MDHEN and SYDVKM. Germline trimming cut 7 bases from V and 2 bases from J; bases unmatched to any gene: 5. This chain's CDR3 is CASTTGTGAYEQYF. The DNA of the CDR3 is TGTGCCAGCACCACCGGGACAGGGGCCTACGAGCAGTACTTC.

This clone appeared a single time. The genes are TRBV5-1 and TRBJ2-7; D uncertain. Germline CDR1 is SGHRS and CDR2 is YFSETQ. V lost 0 bases, J lost 0 bases, and 13 bases lay in between. The CDR3 contains 16 residues. In DNA, the CDR3 is TGCGCCAGCAGCTTGGAACAGCTTAGACCCTCCTACGAGCAGTACTTC. Amino acid sequence: CASSLEQLRPSYEQYF. Together with reference TRBV5-1 and TRBJ2-7, the CDR3 gives the full variable domain: KAGVTQTPRYLIKTRGQQVTLSCSPISGHRSVSWYQQTPGQGLQFLFEYFSETQRNKGNFPGRFSGRQFSNSRSEMNVSTLELGDSALYLCASSLEQLRPSYEQYFGPGTRLTVT.

The gene calls are TRBV7-2 and TRBJ2-1; 7 bases agree with TRBD1. The V and J ends lost 1 base and 7 bases, in that order; junction bases with no gene match: 7. The germline V gene has CDR1 SGHTA and CDR2 FQGNSA. The CDR3 loop spans 15 amino acids. Written as DNA, the CDR3 is TGTGCCAGCAGCTTAGGTTTGGTCAGGGGGAATGAGCAGTTCTTC. This sequence encodes CASSLGLVRGNEQFF.

The chain uses TRBV6-5 and TRBJ1-1; D gene unclear. V lost 0 bases to trimming and J lost 0 bases, with 5 bases between them. CDR1 is MNHEY, CDR2 SVGAGI, per germline. The CDR3 contains 14 residues. CDR3 sequence: CASSYSWVNTEAFF. The CDR3 region has the DNA TGTGCCAGCAGTTACTCTTGGGTGAACACTGAAGCTTTCTTT.

The CDR3 DNA reads as TGTTTGGGGTCCTCTCCGGACAGGGCGGGCGGGGAGCTGTTTTTT. Its translation is CLGSSPDRAGGELFF. The gene calls are TRBV30 and TRBJ2-2, with 8 bases identical to TRBD1. This CDR3 has 15 amino acids. Germline V CDR1 and CDR2: GTSNPN, SVGIG (reference sequence).

The chain recombines TRBV7-9 with TRBJ1-1; weak D call: TRBD1 (6 bases). Trimming pared 5 bases from V and 0 bases from J, leaving 13 bases between. The CDR3 covers 15 residues. The germline V gene has CDR1 SEHNR and CDR2 FQNEAQ (reference sequence). CDR3 amino acids: CASSSRDNMNTEAFF. In nucleotides, the CDR3 is TGTGCCAGCAGCAGCCGGGACAACATGAACACTGAAGCTTTCTTT.

The chain couples TRBV6-5 to TRBJ2-1; TRBD2 might be the D (5 bases). With 2 bases removed from V and 6 bases from J, the gap between germline ends came to 11 bases. The CDR3 extends over 14 amino acids. CDR1 and CDR2 from the germline V gene are MNHEY and SVGAGI. DNA for the CDR3: TGTGCCAGCAGTTACGAGGGAGCGGCCAATGAGCAGTTCTTC. Its protein is CASSYEGAANEQFF.

This clone was recorded only once. The J gene is TRBJ2-7, the V gene TRBV6-1; 9 positions agree with TRBD1. CDR1 is MNHNS, CDR2 SASEGT, per germline. The CDR3 sequence is 14 residues long. V lost 6 bases and J lost 3; bases outside the gene matches: 6. CDR3 loop: CASRIGTGSYEQYF. The CDR3 region has the DNA TGTGCCAGCAGGATCGGGACAGGGAGCTACGAGCAGTACTTC.

The chain carries TRBV4-1 and TRBJ1-5; TRBD1 might be the D (6 bases). Trimming shortened V by 0 bases and J by 5 bases, and 11 bases separated the two germline ends. Germline V lookup: CDR1 MGHRA, CDR2 YSYEKL. There are 15 residues in the CDR3. The CDR3 loop is CASSQDISGDQPQHF. The CDR3 bases are TGCGCCAGCAGCCAAGATATTTCAGGGGATCAGCCCCAGCATTTT.

The chain is built from TRBV20-1 and TRBJ2-5; D gene unclear. Trimming took 6 bases from V and 5 from J, leaving 10 bases between them. The CDR3 spans 11 residues. In germline, CDR1 is DFQATT, CDR2 SNEGSKA (reference sequence). The DNA for the CDR3 is TGCAGTGCGATAGTGGTTGAGACCCAGTACTTC. It translates to CSAIVVETQYF.

This clone showed up just a few times. The chain is built from TRBV6-5 and TRBJ1-5, with D uncertain. Germline-derived CDR1 and CDR2 are MNHEY and SVGAGI. The CDR3 has 14 amino acids. V was clipped by 6 bases and J by 15 bases, with 24 bases between them. CDR3 in amino acids: CASRMVSTAGLRHF. In nucleotides, the CDR3 is TGTGCCAGCAGGATGGTCTCTACGGCGGGCCTTCGGCATTTT.

The V gene is TRBV5-4, the J gene TRBJ1-3; 9 nucleotides align to TRBD1. The V gene's germline CDR1 is SGHNT and CDR2 YYREEE (reference sequence). The CDR3 has 16 amino acids. V lost 3 bases and J lost 0; bases outside the gene matches: 4. In DNA, the CDR3 is TGTGCCAGCAGCTCCGGACAGGGGCACTCTGGAAACACCATATATTTT. Its protein product is CASSSGQGHSGNTIYF. Full variable domain (outside the CDR3, taken from reference TRBV5-4 and TRBJ1-3): ETGVTQSPTHLIKTRGQQVTLRCSSQSGHNTVSWYQQALGQGPQFIFQYYREEENGRGNFPPRFSGLQFPNYSSELNVNALELDDSALYLCASSSGQGHSGNTIYFGEGSWLTVV.

The chain employs TRBV6-5 and TRBJ2-3; D unresolved. From germline, CDR1 is MNHEY and CDR2 SVGAGI. This CDR3 comprises 16 residues. Trimming shortened V by 4 bases and J by 4 bases, and 18 bases separated the two germline ends. DNA of the CDR3: TGTGCCAGCAGTTTAATGGTTGGAAAGGTCCCAGATACGCAGTATTTT. It encodes CASSLMVGKVPDTQYF.

The chain employs TRBV7-8 and TRBJ2-3, with D unclear. The CDR3 totals 15 residues. Germline V lookup: CDR1 SGHVS, CDR2 FQNEAQ. The ends were cut back, 3 bases at V and 0 bases at J, with 10 bases in the middle. In DNA form, the CDR3 reads TGTGCCAGCAGCTTTCAGCGCTCTAGCACAGATACGCAGTATTTT. As protein: CASSFQRSSTDTQYF.

The chain joins TRBV5-4 to TRBJ1-6, with 9 bases lining up with TRBD1. The CDR3 is made up of 16 amino acids. Germline values: CDR1 SGHNT, CDR2 YYREEE (reference sequence). Unmatched junction bases numbered 5, after V lost 4 bases and J lost 3 bases. The CDR3 loop is CASSKTGGGYNSPLHF. CDR3 nucleotide sequence: TGTGCCAGCAGCAAAACAGGGGGCGGCTATAATTCACCCCTCCACTTT.

The genes are TRBV2 and TRBJ2-2; D is unresolved. Germline V CDR1 and CDR2: SNHLY, FYNNEI. The V and J ends lost 6 bases and 7 bases respectively, with 12 bases between them. This CDR3 is 13 amino acids long. CDR3 amino acids: CASRSDVIGELFF. CDR3 DNA sequence: TGTGCCAGCAGATCTGATGTGATCGGGGAGCTGTTTTTT.

This clone occurred once. V and J are TRBV27 and TRBJ1-5; D call uncertain. The CDR3 sequence is 14 residues long. Trimming took 2 bases from V and 4 from J, leaving 9 bases between them. Germline CDR1 and CDR2: MNHEY and SMNVEV (reference sequence). CDR3 bases: TGTGCCAGCAGTTTAAAGGGCCTTAATCAGCCCCAGCATTTT. It is translated as CASSLKGLNQPQHF.

This chain joins TRBV7-2 and TRBJ1-1; D may be TRBD1 (6 bases). Between the trimmed V and J ends, which lost 6 bases and 4 bases, there was a span of 12 bases. The CDR3 consists of 13 residues. Germline values: CDR1 SGHTA, CDR2 FQGNSA. Here the CDR3 reads CASSRTGPTEAFF. The CDR3 DNA is TGTGCCAGCAGTCGTACAGGGCCCACTGAAGCTTTCTTT.

V and J are TRBV7-2 and TRBJ2-3; tentative D call: TRBD2 (7 bases). The CDR3 runs 15 residues. Trimming removed 5 bases at V and 4 bases at J, with 16 bases between. Germline V gives CDR1 SGHTA, CDR2 FQGNSA. The CDR3, as DNA: TGTGCCAGCAGCCGGGTGGGGGGGCCTCCAGATACGCAGTATTTT. Protein: CASSRVGGPPDTQYF.